This T cell receptor (beta chain) was retrieved from a study of blood T cell repertoires in COVID-19. Sequencing used immunoSEQ multiplex PCR; TCRdb keeps in-frame clones, though not all of them. Among under 150,000 clones listed, more than 70% were seen once. Trimming cost V 0 bases and J 0 bases, with 7 bases left between them. This CDR3 has 15 residues. Germline CDR1 is SGHKS and CDR2 is YYEKEE (reference sequence). The sequence was collected from a woman aged 70-85 years who had recovered from COVID-19. Sample: peripheral blood. The chain has TRBV5-5 and TRBJ1-3, with D possibly matching TRBD1 (6 bases). CDR3 region: CASSLVGGSGNTIYF. As DNA, the CDR3 is TGTGCCAGCAGCTTGGTAGGGGGCTCTGGAAACACCATATATTTT. Supplemented by reference TRBV5-5 and TRBJ1-3, the full variable domain reads DAGVTQSPTHLIKTRGQQVTLRCSPISGHKSVSWYQQVLGQGPQFIFQYYEKEERGRGNFPDRFSARQFPNYSSELNVNALLLGDSALYLCASSLVGGSGNTIYFGEGSWLTVV.